This passage covers 17 T cell receptor beta chains from one sample sequenced in a study of human T cells and chemical hapten exposure. TCRdb independently ran MiXCR on the RACE reads; one entry per CDR3 protein. The repertoire has approximately 97,000 distinct CDR3 sequences, roughly 8.5% of them found once; the top ten carry 2.9%. Time point noted: healthy volunteer bleed at 2 weeks. Sequencing started from total RNA isolated from unfractionated whole blood. Sample: whole blood. These receptors all stem from a female donor in good health. Some clones in this sample may be carry-over from other donors' samples.

Only a few counts were recorded for this clonotype. This sequence joins TRBV28 and TRBJ1-1; D perhaps matches TRBD1 (5 bases). The CDR3 contains 13 residues. V shed 8 bases and J shed 0 bases, with 10 bases lying between them. The germline V gene encodes CDR1 MDHEN and CDR2 SYDVKM. CDR3 DNA sequence: TGTGCCAGCGAACAGGATTTGAACACTGAAGCTTTCTTT. Translation gives CASEQDLNTEAFF.

The V gene is TRBV20-1, the J gene TRBJ1-5, with D possibly being TRBD1 (5 bases). The V end was cut by 3 bases, the J end by 5 bases, with 14 bases between. The CDR3 has 14 residues. Looked up from germline, CDR1 is DFQATT and CDR2 is SNEGSKA (reference sequence). CDR3 residues: CSASGRVSHQPQHF. CDR3 bases: TGCAGTGCTAGCGGCAGGGTGAGCCATCAGCCCCAGCATTTT.

The V and J genes are TRBV3-1 and TRBJ2-3, with D uncertain. V was cut by 1 base and J by 0 bases, with 5 bases left in between. This CDR3 region has 14 residues. Germline V CDR1 and CDR2: LGHDT, YNNKEL (reference sequence). The CDR3 spells CASSQGASTDTQYF. CDR3 bases: TGTGCCAGCAGCCAAGGCGCCAGCACAGATACGCAGTATTTT.

This clonotype has a count of ten or more. The rearrangement joins TRBV29-1 to TRBJ2-3, with D maybe TRBD1 (6 bases). V was pared by 4 bases and J by 2 bases, with 16 bases between. Germline CDR1 is SQVTM and CDR2 is ANQGSEA. This CDR3 has 15 residues. The CDR3 reads CSVAGTSTPTDTQYF. In nucleotides, the CDR3 is TGCAGCGTTGCCGGGACATCGACCCCCACAGATACGCAGTATTTT.

Worth noting for this clonotype: Because the CDR3 is missing its conserved closing phenylalanine or tryptophan, this is likely a read error. The V and J genes are TRBV20-1 and TRBJ2-1; D unclear. Per germline, CDR1 DFQATT and CDR2 SNEGSKA (reference sequence). Trimming stripped 1 base from V and 0 bases from J, with 10 bases between. The CDR3 is made up of 15 amino acids. CDR3 protein: CSARVTQSSYNEQFS. CDR3 nucleotide sequence: TGCAGTGCTAGAGTAACGCAAAGCTCCTACAATGAGCAGTTCTCC.

This clonotype showed up many times. V usage is TRBV10-3 and J usage is TRBJ1-2; TRBD1 matches at 8 bases. The junction had 11 bases not matched to a gene; V was cut back by 0 bases and J by 8 bases. CDR1 is ENHRY and CDR2 is SYGVKD in the germline V gene. This CDR3 is 16 amino acids long. CDR3 loop: CAISESHAGGLGGYTF. As DNA, the CDR3 is TGTGCCATCAGTGAGTCCCACGCAGGGGGCCTAGGAGGCTACACCTTC.

This clonotype was picked up a small number of times. The CDR3 nucleotides read TGTGCCAGCAGTTCCACCGGGGGGGCCTACGAGCAGTACTTC. This translates into CASSSTGGAYEQYF. The chain links TRBV6-5 to TRBJ2-7; 8 bases line up with TRBD2. From germline, CDR1 is MNHEY and CDR2 SVGAGI. J gave up 2 bases and V 4 bases, and 4 bases lay outside the gene matches. The CDR3 runs to 14 residues.

This clonotype has a handful of counts. The CDR3 region has the DNA TGCAGTGCTAGAGATCCAGCGGGAGCCTACGAGCAGTACTTC. It translates to CSARDPAGAYEQYF. V gene TRBV20-1 combines with J gene TRBJ2-7; 8 bases match TRBD2. In germline, CDR1 is DFQATT, CDR2 SNEGSKA (reference sequence). V lost 0 bases and J lost 2; bases outside the gene matches: 3. The CDR3 is 14 residues long.

The sample holds a few counts of this clonotype. This chain uses TRBV11-2 with TRBJ1-6; D is undetermined. The germline V and J ends were trimmed by 4 bases and 9 bases, with 19 bases remaining between them. Germline CDR1 and CDR2: SGHAT and FQNNGV. The CDR3 covers 16 residues. CDR3 bases: TGTGCCAGCAGCTCCAGTCCATCCGGGCTGATTTCACCCCTCCACTTT. This sequence encodes CASSSSPSGLISPLHF.

The V call is TRBV7-8, the J call TRBJ2-1, with D perhaps matching TRBD1 (6 bases). CDR1 and CDR2 from the germline V gene are SGHVS and FQNEAQ. V gave up 3 bases and J gave up 8 bases, with 14 bases separating them. The CDR3 spans 14 residues. The CDR3 sequence is CASSFSPQGDEQFF. The DNA for the CDR3 is TGTGCCAGCAGCTTCAGCCCACAGGGAGATGAGCAGTTCTTC.

This clonotype was seen ten or more times. The gene calls are TRBV4-2 and TRBJ2-1; 13 bases map to TRBD2. This CDR3 has 16 residues. Germline-derived CDR1 and CDR2 are LGHNA and YNFKEQ. V was clipped by 4 bases and J by 7 bases; unmatched bases: 7. CDR3 region: CASSPGLAGAGNEQFF. CDR3 nucleotide sequence: TGTGCCAGCAGCCCAGGACTAGCGGGAGCAGGGAATGAGCAGTTCTTC.

This clonotype was detected ten times or more. The V and J genes are TRBV7-2 and TRBJ2-7; tentative D call: TRBD1 (6 bases). This CDR3 region has 14 residues. Germline assignment: CDR1 SGHTA and CDR2 FQGNSA. V dropped 4 bases and J dropped 3 bases, with 13 bases sitting between them. The chain's CDR3 is CASSSRQVLYEQYF. CDR3 DNA sequence: TGTGCCAGCAGCTCCCGACAGGTTCTCTACGAGCAGTACTTC. Full variable domain (remainder filled in from reference TRBV7-2 and TRBJ2-7): GAGVSQSPSNKVTEKGKDVELRCDPISGHTALYWYRQSLGQGLEFLIYFQGNSAPDKSGLPSDRFSAERTGGSVSTLTIQRTQQEDSAVYLCASSSRQVLYEQYFGPGTRLTVT.

At least ten counts were recorded for this clonotype. This chain connects TRBV23-1 to TRBJ2-5; D is unclear. TRBV23-1 is recorded as an ORF, its role being uncertain. The germline V and J ends were trimmed by 3 bases and 5 bases, with 19 bases remaining between them. This CDR3 has 16 residues. The CDR3 DNA reads as TGCGCCAGCAGTCACGTGATCACCCCACGGAAGGAGACCCAGTACTTC. This gives the protein CASSHVITPRKETQYF.

This clonotype has more than one count but fewer than ten. The V and J genes are TRBV6-2 or TRBV6-3 and TRBJ2-1; 9 bases map to TRBD2. The CDR3 is 15 amino acids. Germline assignment: CDR1 MNHEY and CDR2 SVGEGT. The trim removed 2 bases at V and 7 bases at J, leaving 6 bases unmatched. DNA of the CDR3: TGTGCCAGCAGTTACAAAGTAGCGGGAGTGAATGAGCAGTTCTTC. It codes for CASSYKVAGVNEQFF.

The chain has TRBV7-6 and TRBJ2-1; 10 nucleotides match TRBD1. J was trimmed by 4 bases and V by 4 bases; bases with no gene match: 4. CDR1 and CDR2 from the germline V gene are SGHVS and FNYEAQ. The CDR3 runs to 15 residues. CDR3 bases: TGTGCCAGCAGCTCGACAGGGGGCGATTACAATGAGCAGTTCTTC. Its protein product is CASSSTGGDYNEQFF.

The genes are TRBV7-2 and TRBJ2-1; a possible D gene is TRBD2 (7 bases). CDR3 length equals 15 residues. V was cut by 8 bases and J by 9 bases, with 23 bases left in between. Per the germline V gene, CDR1 is SGHTA and CDR2 is FQGNSA. CDR3 residues: CASASRRGRAGEQFF. For the CDR3, the DNA is TGTGCCAGCGCATCAAGGAGGGGGAGGGCCGGTGAGCAGTTCTTC. The entire variable domain, with the rest obtained from reference TRBV7-2 and TRBJ2-1, is as follows: GAGVSQSPSNKVTEKGKDVELRCDPISGHTALYWYRQSLGQGLEFLIYFQGNSAPDKSGLPSDRFSAERTGGSVSTLTIQRTQQEDSAVYLCASASRRGRAGEQFFGPGTRLTVL.

This clonotype has more than one count but fewer than ten. The gene calls are TRBV28 and TRBJ2-1, with TRBD2 matching 7 bases. V lost 1 base, J lost 7 bases, and 13 bases stayed unmatched. The CDR3 length is 17 residues. The V gene's germline CDR1 is MDHEN and CDR2 SYDVKM. The CDR3 nucleotides are TGTGCCAGCAGTTTATTTTCGGGCGGGAGAGGGGCGAATGAGCAGTTCTTC. Translation: CASSLFSGGRGANEQFF.